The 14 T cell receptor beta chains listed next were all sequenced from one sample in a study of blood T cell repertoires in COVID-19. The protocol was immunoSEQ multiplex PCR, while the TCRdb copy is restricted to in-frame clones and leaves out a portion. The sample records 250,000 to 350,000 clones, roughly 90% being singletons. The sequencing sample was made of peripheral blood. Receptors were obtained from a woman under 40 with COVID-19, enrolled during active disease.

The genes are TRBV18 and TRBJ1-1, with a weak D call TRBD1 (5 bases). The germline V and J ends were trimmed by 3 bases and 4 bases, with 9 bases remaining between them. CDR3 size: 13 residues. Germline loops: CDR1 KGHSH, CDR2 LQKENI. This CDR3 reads CASSPAGGTEAFF. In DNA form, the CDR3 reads TGTGCCAGCTCACCTGCGGGGGGCACTGAAGCTTTCTTT.

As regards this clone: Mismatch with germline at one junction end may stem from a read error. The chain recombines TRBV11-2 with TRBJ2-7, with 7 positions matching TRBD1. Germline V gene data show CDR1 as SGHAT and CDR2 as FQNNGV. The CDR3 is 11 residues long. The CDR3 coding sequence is TGTGCCAGCAGCTTCGACAGGGACCTACACTTC. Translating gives CASSFDRDLHF. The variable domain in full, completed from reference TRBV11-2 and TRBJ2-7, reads EAGVAQSPRYKIIEKRQSVAFWCNPISGHATLYWYQQILGQGPKLLIQFQNNGVVDDSQLPKDRFSAERLKGVDSTLKIQPAKLEDSAVYLCASSFDRDLHFGPGTRLTVT.

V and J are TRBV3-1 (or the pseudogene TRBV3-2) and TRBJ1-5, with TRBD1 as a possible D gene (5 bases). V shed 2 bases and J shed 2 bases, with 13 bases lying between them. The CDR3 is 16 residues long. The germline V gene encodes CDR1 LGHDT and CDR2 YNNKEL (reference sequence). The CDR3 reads CASSQRGGRGNQPQHF. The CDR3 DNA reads TGTGCCAGCAGCCAACGGGGGGGTAGAGGCAATCAGCCCCAGCATTTT.

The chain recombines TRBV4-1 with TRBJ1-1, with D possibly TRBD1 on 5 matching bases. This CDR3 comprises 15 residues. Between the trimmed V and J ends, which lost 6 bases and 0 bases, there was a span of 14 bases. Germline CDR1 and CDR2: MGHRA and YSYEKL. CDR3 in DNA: TGCGCCAGCAGACAGGTCGGGGGTATGAACACTGAAGCTTTCTTT. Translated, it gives CASRQVGGMNTEAFF.

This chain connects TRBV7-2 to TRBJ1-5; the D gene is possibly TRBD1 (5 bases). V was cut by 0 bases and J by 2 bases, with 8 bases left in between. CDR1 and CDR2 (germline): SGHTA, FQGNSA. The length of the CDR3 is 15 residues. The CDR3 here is CASSLAGVGNQPQHF. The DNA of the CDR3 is TGTGCCAGCAGCTTAGCAGGGGTGGGCAATCAGCCCCAGCATTTT.

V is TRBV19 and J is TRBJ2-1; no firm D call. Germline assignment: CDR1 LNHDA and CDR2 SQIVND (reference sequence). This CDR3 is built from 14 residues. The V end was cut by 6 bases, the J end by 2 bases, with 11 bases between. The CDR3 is CASSPTSPYNEQFF. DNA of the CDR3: TGTGCCAGTAGCCCCACATCCCCCTACAATGAGCAGTTCTTC.

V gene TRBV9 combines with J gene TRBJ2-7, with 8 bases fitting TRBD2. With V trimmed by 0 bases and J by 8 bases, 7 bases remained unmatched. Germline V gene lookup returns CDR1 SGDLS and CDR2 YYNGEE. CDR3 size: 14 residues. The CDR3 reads CASSVGLAGQKQYF. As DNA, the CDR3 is TGTGCCAGCAGCGTAGGGCTAGCGGGTCAGAAGCAGTACTTC.

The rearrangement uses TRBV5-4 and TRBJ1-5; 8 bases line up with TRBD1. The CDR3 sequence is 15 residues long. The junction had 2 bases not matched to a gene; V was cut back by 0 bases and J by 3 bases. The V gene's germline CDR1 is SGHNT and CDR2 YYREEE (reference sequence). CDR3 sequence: CASSLDRGVNQPQHF. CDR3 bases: TGTGCCAGCAGCTTGGACAGGGGGGTCAATCAGCCCCAGCATTTT.

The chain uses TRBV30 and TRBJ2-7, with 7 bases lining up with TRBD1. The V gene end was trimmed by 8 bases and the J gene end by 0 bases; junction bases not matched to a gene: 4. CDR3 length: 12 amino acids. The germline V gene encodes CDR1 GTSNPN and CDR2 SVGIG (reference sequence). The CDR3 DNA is TGTGCCACGCACAGGGGCTCCTACGAGCAGTACTTC. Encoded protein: CATHRGSYEQYF. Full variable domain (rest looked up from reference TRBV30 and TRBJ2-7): SQTIHQWPATLVQPVGSPLSLECTVEGTSNPNLYWYRQAAGRGLQLLFYSVGIGQISSEVPQNLSASRPQDRQFILSSKKLLLSDSGFYLCATHRGSYEQYFGPGTRLTVT.

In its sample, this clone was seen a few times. The CDR3 protein is CASSLSRGKREGRNEQYF. Written as DNA, the CDR3 is TGTGCCAGCAGCTTGTCCAGGGGGAAGCGGGAGGGCCGGAACGAGCAGTACTTC. This chain connects TRBV5-6 to TRBJ2-7; TRBD2 matches 10 bases. CDR1 and CDR2 (germline): SGHDT, YYEEEE. The CDR3 loop spans 18 amino acids. V lost 1 base and J lost 5; bases outside the gene matches: 15. The whole variable domain, remainder taken from reference TRBV5-6 and TRBJ2-7, is DAGVTQSPTHLIKTRGQQVTLRCSPKSGHDTVSWYQQALGQGPQFIFQYYEEEERQRGNFPDRFSGHQFPNYSSELNVNALLLGDSALYLCASSLSRGKREGRNEQYFGPGTRLTVT.

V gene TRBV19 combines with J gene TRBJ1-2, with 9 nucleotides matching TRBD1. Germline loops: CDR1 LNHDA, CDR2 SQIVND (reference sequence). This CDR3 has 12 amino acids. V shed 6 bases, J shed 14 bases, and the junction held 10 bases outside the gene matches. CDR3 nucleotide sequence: TGTGCCAGTAGATCGGGACAGGGACCTTATACCTTC. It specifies CASRSGQGPYTF.

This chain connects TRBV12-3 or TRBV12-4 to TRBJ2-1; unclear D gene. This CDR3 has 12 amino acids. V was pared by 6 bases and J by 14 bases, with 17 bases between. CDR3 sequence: CASSNLEQYKFF. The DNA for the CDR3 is TGTGCCAGCAGCAATCTGGAGCAGTATAAGTTCTTC.

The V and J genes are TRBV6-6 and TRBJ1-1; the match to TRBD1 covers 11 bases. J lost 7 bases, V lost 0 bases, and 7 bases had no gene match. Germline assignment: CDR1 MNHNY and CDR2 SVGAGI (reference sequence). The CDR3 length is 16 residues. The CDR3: CASSYSIGQGAGEAFF. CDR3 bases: TGTGCCAGCAGTTACTCGATAGGACAGGGGGCCGGTGAAGCTTTCTTT.

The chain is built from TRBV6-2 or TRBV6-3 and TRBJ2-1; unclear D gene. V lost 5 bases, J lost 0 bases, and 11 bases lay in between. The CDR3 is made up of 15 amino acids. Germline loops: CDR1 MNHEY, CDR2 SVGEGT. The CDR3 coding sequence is TGTGCCAGCAGTATAGACCGGAGCTCCTACAATGAGCAGTTCTTC. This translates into CASSIDRSSYNEQFF.